This is a list of T cell receptor beta chains from one sample in a study of blood T cell repertoires in COVID-19. TCRdb's copy holds only in-frame clones and misses some; the assay was immunoSEQ multiplex PCR. This sample yields a few hundred thousand clones, of which more than 90% are seen a single time; about 2.5% belongs to the top ten. Sequenced material: peripheral blood. These receptors were taken from a person under 35 with COVID-19, enrolled during active disease. CDR3s include the opening cysteine and the closing phenylalanine or tryptophan. Each record gives: clone size, D gene, J gene, V gene, CDR3 DNA, CDR3 protein. D genes are given only for firm matches. Size values are once, few and many counts, or a class for expanded clones, and some rows have none.

clone_size: .
d_call: .
j_call: TRBJ1-1
v_call: TRBV12-3/TRBV12-4
cdr3_nt: TGTGCCAGCAGTTTCTGGGGCCCCGATGAAGCTTTCTTT
cdr3_aa: CASSFWGPDEAFF

clone_size: .
d_call: .
j_call: TRBJ1-6
v_call: TRBV6-5
cdr3_nt: TGTGCCAGCAGCCTAACAGGCTCACCCCTCCACTTT
cdr3_aa: CASSLTGSPLHF

clone_size: .
d_call: TRBD2
j_call: TRBJ2-1
v_call: TRBV13
cdr3_nt: TGTGCCAGCAGCGATACTAGCGGGAGGGCCTCTCCCGAGCAGTTCTTC
cdr3_aa: CASSDTSGRASPEQFF

clone_size: .
d_call: TRBD1
j_call: TRBJ1-2
v_call: TRBV6-1
cdr3_nt: TGTGCCAGCAGTGAGCGGACAGGGGGCTTACAATATGGCTACACCTTC
cdr3_aa: CASSERTGGLQYGYTF

clone_size: .
d_call: .
j_call: TRBJ2-7
v_call: TRBV3-1/TRBV3-2
cdr3_nt: TGTGCCAGCAGCCAAGATAAGGCGGCCCTCTCCTACGAGCAGTACTTC
cdr3_aa: CASSQDKAALSYEQYF

clone_size: .
d_call: .
j_call: TRBJ2-7
v_call: TRBV6-5
cdr3_nt: TGTGCCAGCAGTTACAACGGGGGTGGCTACGAGCAGTACTTC
cdr3_aa: CASSYNGGGYEQYF

clone_size: .
d_call: .
j_call: TRBJ2-7
v_call: TRBV20-1
cdr3_nt: TGCAGCCCTAGTCCGTGGGGCGGGATGGGCGAGCAGTACTTC
cdr3_aa: CSPSPWGGMGEQYF

clone_size: .
d_call: .
j_call: TRBJ2-1
v_call: TRBV7-9
cdr3_nt: TGTGCCAGCACAGGACAGAACAATGAGCAGTTCTTC
cdr3_aa: CASTGQNNEQFF

clone_size: once
d_call: TRBD2
j_call: TRBJ2-7
v_call: TRBV6-1
cdr3_nt: TGTGCCAGCAGTGAAACTAGCGGATACGAGCAGTACTTC
cdr3_aa: CASSETSGYEQYF

clone_size: .
d_call: TRBD1
j_call: TRBJ1-1
v_call: TRBV5-5
cdr3_nt: TGTGCCAGCAGCCCATTGGACAGGGGGAACACTGAAGCTTTCTTT
cdr3_aa: CASSPLDRGNTEAFF

clone_size: .
d_call: .
j_call: TRBJ2-7
v_call: TRBV12-5
cdr3_nt: TGTGCTAGTGGTGACAGGAAGTCCTACGAGCAGTACTTC
cdr3_aa: CASGDRKSYEQYF

clone_size: .
d_call: TRBD1
j_call: TRBJ1-2
v_call: TRBV30
cdr3_nt: TGTGCCTGGAGCGGACAGGGGGCATCTGGCTACACCTTC
cdr3_aa: CAWSGQGASGYTF

clone_size: .
d_call: TRBD1
j_call: TRBJ1-6
v_call: TRBV25-1
cdr3_nt: TGTGCCAGCAGTGACCCTCCGACAGGGGCACTCTATAATTCACCCCTCCACTTT
cdr3_aa: CASSDPPTGALYNSPLHF

clone_size: .
d_call: TRBD2
j_call: TRBJ2-3
v_call: TRBV3-1/TRBV3-2
cdr3_nt: TGTGCCAGCAGCCAAACGGGACTAGCGGGAGGTTATACGCAGTATTTT
cdr3_aa: CASSQTGLAGGYTQYF

clone_size: .
d_call: .
j_call: TRBJ2-7
v_call: TRBV10-1
cdr3_nt: TGCGCCAGCAGTGAAAGCGGGTCCCAGGACGAGCAGTACTTC
cdr3_aa: CASSESGSQDEQYF

clone_size: .
d_call: .
j_call: TRBJ1-3
v_call: TRBV5-4
cdr3_nt: TGTGCCAGCAGCAAACCGGGCAGGGCCGAGGGAAACACCATATATTTT
cdr3_aa: CASSKPGRAEGNTIYF

clone_size: once
d_call: .
j_call: TRBJ1-1
v_call: TRBV4-3
cdr3_nt: TGCGCCAGCAGCCAGCAGTGGGGCCGGGCTGAAGCTTTCTTT
cdr3_aa: CASSQQWGRAEAFF

clone_size: .
d_call: .
j_call: TRBJ1-4
v_call: TRBV4-1
cdr3_nt: TGCGCCAGCAGCCACACCGGGACTCGACTGGCCACTAATGAAAAACTGTTTTTT
cdr3_aa: CASSHTGTRLATNEKLFF

clone_size: .
d_call: TRBD2
j_call: TRBJ2-2
v_call: TRBV18
cdr3_nt: TGTGCCAGCTCGACAGACCCGGGACTAGCGACGAACACCGGGGAGCTGTTTTTT
cdr3_aa: CASSTDPGLATNTGELFF

clone_size: .
d_call: .
j_call: TRBJ2-5
v_call: TRBV24-1
cdr3_nt: TGTGCCACCCGGGCGGGTTCCACAGAGACCCAGTACTTC
cdr3_aa: CATRAGSTETQYF

clone_size: .
d_call: .
j_call: TRBJ2-3
v_call: TRBV6-2/TRBV6-3
cdr3_nt: TGTGCCAGCAGTCAAACAGGGACCCCAGATACGCAGTATTTT
cdr3_aa: CASSQTGTPDTQYF

clone_size: .
d_call: .
j_call: TRBJ1-5
v_call: TRBV28
cdr3_nt: TGTGCCAGCAGTTTTCTTCAGGGCCATGAATATCAGCCCCAGCATTTT
cdr3_aa: CASSFLQGHEYQPQHF

clone_size: .
d_call: .
j_call: TRBJ2-5
v_call: TRBV2
cdr3_nt: TGTGCCAGCAGTCTGGACAGACTAGAGACCCAGTACTTC
cdr3_aa: CASSLDRLETQYF

clone_size: .
d_call: .
j_call: TRBJ1-5
v_call: TRBV5-1
cdr3_nt: TGCGCCAGCAGCTTGGGGCTCAGCAATCAGCCCCAGCATTTT
cdr3_aa: CASSLGLSNQPQHF

clone_size: .
d_call: .
j_call: TRBJ1-3
v_call: TRBV7-9
cdr3_nt: TGTGCCAGCCGGAGGGTCGGAGATGGAAACACCATATATTTT
cdr3_aa: CASRRVGDGNTIYF

clone_size: .
d_call: .
j_call: TRBJ2-7
v_call: TRBV12-3/TRBV12-4
cdr3_nt: TGTGCCAGCAGTTTTGGGCACGAGCAGTACTTC
cdr3_aa: CASSFGHEQYF

clone_size: .
d_call: TRBD1
j_call: TRBJ1-1
v_call: TRBV29-1
cdr3_nt: TGCAGCGTTTCCTCTTGGACAGGGTCAACTGAAGCTTTCTTT
cdr3_aa: CSVSSWTGSTEAFF

clone_size: .
d_call: TRBD2
j_call: TRBJ2-1
v_call: TRBV5-1
cdr3_nt: TGCGCCAGCAGCCTCTGGGCTAGCGGAACGAATGAGCAGTTCTTC
cdr3_aa: CASSLWASGTNEQFF

clone_size: .
d_call: .
j_call: TRBJ2-6
v_call: TRBV9
cdr3_nt: TGTGCCAGCAGCGGTAACAGGGTGCCTGGGGCCAACGTCCTGACTTTC
cdr3_aa: CASSGNRVPGANVLTF

clone_size: .
d_call: .
j_call: TRBJ2-7
v_call: TRBV10-3
cdr3_nt: TGTGCCATCAGTGAAGAGCCCCCAAACGTCGGGTACGAGCAGTACTTC
cdr3_aa: CAISEEPPNVGYEQYF

clone_size: .
d_call: TRBD2
j_call: TRBJ2-3
v_call: TRBV11-2
cdr3_nt: TGTGCCAGCAGCCCAGGGACTAGCGGGGTCACAGATACGCAGTATTTT
cdr3_aa: CASSPGTSGVTDTQYF

clone_size: .
d_call: TRBD1
j_call: TRBJ2-5
v_call: TRBV27
cdr3_nt: TGTGCCAGCAGTTTCCTCGGACAGGGTAGCGTGACCCAGTACTTC
cdr3_aa: CASSFLGQGSVTQYF

clone_size: .
d_call: .
j_call: TRBJ1-4
v_call: TRBV25-1
cdr3_nt: TGTGCCAGCAGTGACGGGTCTACTAATGAAAAACTGTTTTTT
cdr3_aa: CASSDGSTNEKLFF

clone_size: .
d_call: TRBD2
j_call: TRBJ2-5
v_call: TRBV5-1
cdr3_nt: TGCGCCAGCAGCTTGGTTGCGGGAGAGTGGGAGACCCAGTACTTC
cdr3_aa: CASSLVAGEWETQYF

clone_size: .
d_call: .
j_call: TRBJ2-1
v_call: TRBV28
cdr3_nt: TGTGCCAGCATCACCGTGGGGGCTTATGAGCAGTTCTTC
cdr3_aa: CASITVGAYEQFF

clone_size: .
d_call: .
j_call: TRBJ2-5
v_call: TRBV4-1
cdr3_nt: TGCGCCAGCAGCCTTGAGGGATGGGAGACCCAGTACTTC
cdr3_aa: CASSLEGWETQYF

clone_size: .
d_call: .
j_call: TRBJ1-2
v_call: TRBV12-3/TRBV12-4
cdr3_nt: TGTGCCAGCAAAGGGGGGGACTATGGCTACACCTTC
cdr3_aa: CASKGGDYGYTF

clone_size: .
d_call: TRBD1
j_call: TRBJ1-6
v_call: TRBV3-1/TRBV3-2
cdr3_nt: TGTGCCAGCAGCCCGGGACAGACCAATAATTCACCCCTCCACTTT
cdr3_aa: CASSPGQTNNSPLHF

clone_size: .
d_call: TRBD1
j_call: TRBJ1-5
v_call: TRBV6-1
cdr3_nt: TGTGCCAGCAGTGATGGACAGGGGGCAAATCAGCCCCAGCATTTT
cdr3_aa: CASSDGQGANQPQHF

clone_size: .
d_call: .
j_call: TRBJ1-5
v_call: TRBV4-1
cdr3_nt: TGCGCCAGCAGCCCGACAGAACATAGCAATCAGCCCCAGCATTTT
cdr3_aa: CASSPTEHSNQPQHF

clone_size: .
d_call: .
j_call: TRBJ1-4
v_call: TRBV19
cdr3_nt: TGTGCCAGTAGTATCGGGAGGGAGAAACTGTTTTTT
cdr3_aa: CASSIGREKLFF

clone_size: .
d_call: .
j_call: TRBJ2-5
v_call: TRBV15
cdr3_nt: TGTGCCACCAGCAGAGCGAGACCCAGCCTAAGGGGTTCTTTGGAGACCCAGTACTTC
cdr3_aa: CATSRARPSLRGSLETQYF